The present T cell receptor beta chain was sequenced within a study of T cell responses to AZD1222 COVID-19 vaccine. The germline V gene encodes CDR1 MNHEY and CDR2 SVGAGI. V shed 10 bases and J 7 bases; nucleotides not matched to a gene: 13. This CDR3 has 14 residues. The protocol was immunoSEQ multiplex PCR, while the TCRdb copy is restricted to in-frame clones and leaves out a portion. This table holds some 130,000 clones, under 90% found once. General study results and limits: It was only after the peak T cell response that any repertoires were sampled. Compared with day 0, the breadth and depth of the Spike-specific TCR repertoire rose significantly after two doses of AZD1222. Per reports, nearly half of all spike-specific TCRs target regions that are unmutated in variants.

Details on this clone: Its specificity is unknown.

The specimen comprised peripheral blood, sampled on day 0 of AZD1222 vaccination. The V call is TRBV6-5, the J call TRBJ1-5; 7 bases map to TRBD1. This TCR was recovered from an adult in good health. The chain's CDR3 is CATRGQPIRQPQHF. DNA of the CDR3: TGTGCCACTAGGGGACAGCCCATTAGGCAGCCCCAGCATTTT.